This TCR beta chain was observed in a study of CD8 T cells in ankylosing spondylitis. The CDR3 is 14 amino acids. The germline CDR1 and CDR2 sequences are SGDLS and YYNGEE. V was cut by 2 bases and J by 0 bases, with 5 bases left in between. Whole-study results and caveats: It was reported that disease-linked clones were significantly enriched in matched ankylosing spondylitis synovial fluid. Disease-linked clones bore a CD8+ phenotype and were relatively rare in peripheral blood. It appeared that ankylosing spondylitis blood was characterized by a TCR beta motif of several highly homologous variants.

In making TCR beta libraries, quantitative 5'-RACE with molecular barcodes was used. TCRdb ran MiXCR on the 5' RACE reads and lists one entry per CDR3 protein. The sample carries around 300,000 distinct CDR3 sequences, more than 20% recorded once. Concerning this clonotype itself: Its antigen is not identified.

The source material was blood, either unsorted or a sorted T cell fraction (not recorded which). V and J are TRBV9 and TRBJ1-4; no reliable D call. The origin of this receptor is a female donor with ankylosing spondylitis or in good health (not recorded which). The CDR3 spells CASSVGATNEKLFF. CDR3 bases: TGTGCCAGCAGCGTGGGAGCAACTAATGAAAAACTGTTTTTT.